Each of the 12 T cell receptor beta chains below was sequenced from the same sample in a study of T cells after yellow fever vaccination. TCRdb processed the 5' RACE reads anew with MiXCR; each CDR3 protein has one entry. Here the sample spans 300,000 to 400,000 distinct CDR3 sequences, 7% to 9% being singletons. The sequencing used PBMCs, collected about 41 days after the first yellow fever vaccination. These receptors were collected from a man between 18 and 29 years old who received the YFV17D yellow fever vaccine.

This clonotype was observed a handful of times. The chain couples TRBV5-1 to TRBJ2-2; D is possibly TRBD1 (6 bases). This CDR3 has 16 amino acids. V was pared by 1 base and J by 6 bases, with 16 bases between. Germline V gene sequence: CDR1 SGHRS, CDR2 YFSETQ. CDR3 in DNA: TGCGCCAGCAGCTTGTCCACCCCAACAGGGTCCGGGGAGCTGTTTTTT. This encodes CASSLSTPTGSGELFF.

This clonotype was detected a few times. The chain has TRBV6-5 and TRBJ2-1, with 16 nucleotides matching TRBD2. The J segment lost 6 bases and the V segment lost 4 bases, leaving 6 bases of the junction unmatched. CDR1 and CDR2 from the germline V gene are MNHEY and SVGAGI. CDR3 length: 17 residues. The CDR3 loop reads CASSFPGLAGGGNEQFF. The CDR3 coding sequence is TGTGCCAGCAGTTTTCCGGGACTAGCGGGGGGGGGCAATGAGCAGTTCTTC.

The chain carries TRBV27 and TRBJ2-1; TRBD2 aligns across 12 bases. The CDR3 is made up of 17 amino acids. Trimming took 0 bases from V and 9 from J; bases not matched to a gene: 9. Germline values: CDR1 MNHEY, CDR2 SMNVEV (reference sequence). The CDR3 is CASSLSTSGGPRVEQFF. CDR3 sequence (DNA): TGTGCCAGCAGTTTATCGACTAGCGGGGGCCCCCGCGTTGAGCAGTTCTTC.

This clonotype was counted ten times or more. The V gene is TRBV18, the J gene TRBJ1-1; 9 nucleotides line up with TRBD1. The CDR3 runs 15 residues. V was pared by 0 bases and J by 1 base, with 0 bases of the junction left unmatched. The germline V gene encodes CDR1 KGHSH and CDR2 LQKENI. Here the CDR3 reads CASSPPGQGNTEAFF. DNA of the CDR3: TGTGCCAGCTCACCACCGGGACAGGGGAACACTGAAGCTTTCTTT.

This clonotype was detected a few times. This chain joins TRBV20-1 and TRBJ1-5; no firm D call. Trimming removed 1 base from V and 0 bases from J, with 1 base in between. The germline V gene encodes CDR1 DFQATT and CDR2 SNEGSKA (reference sequence). This CDR3 comprises 12 residues. The CDR3 sequence is CSARVSNQPQHF. The CDR3 coding sequence is TGCAGTGCTAGAGTTAGCAATCAGCCCCAGCATTTT.

The table lists this clonotype with many counts. This chain uses TRBV12-3 or TRBV12-4 with TRBJ2-2; D uncertain. The CDR3 totals 13 residues. V lost 2 bases and J 5 bases, leaving 6 bases between the germline ends. The CDR3 loop reads CASSLTTTGELFF. Written as DNA, the CDR3 is TGTGCCAGCAGTTTAACCACGACCGGGGAGCTGTTTTTT.

To note about this clonotype: With a much larger clone just one base away, this may be a read error. This rearrangement joins TRBV5-1 to TRBJ2-5; D could derive from TRBD1 or TRBD2 (5 bases each). The CDR3 extends over 14 amino acids. Germline CDR1 is SGHRS and CDR2 is YFSETQ. V lost 1 base to trimming and J lost 7 bases, with 14 bases between them. The CDR3 nucleotides read TGCGCCAGCAGCTTGACCAGGGACGGCGGGACCCAGTACTTC. Its translation is CASSLTRDGGTQYF.

This chain joins TRBV5-2 and TRBJ2-3; TRBD1 is taken as the D call from the table, unchecked against the DNA. TRBV5-2 is classified as a pseudogene. The CDR3 runs to 16 residues. The CDR3 DNA reads as TGTGCCATGGGCCTCGGGCCAGCTAAACGCACAGATACGCAGTATTTT. Protein product: CAMGLGPAKRTDTQYF.

This rearrangement joins TRBV7-8 to TRBJ2-7; 10 bases map to TRBD1. CDR3 length: 14 amino acids. The ends lost 5 bases at V and 4 bases at J; junction bases unmatched: 5. The V gene's germline CDR1 is SGHVS and CDR2 FQNEAQ. The CDR3 nucleotides read TGTGCCAGCAGCCCAGAGGGACAGGGGTACGAGCAGTACGTC. Protein product: CASSPEGQGYEQYV.

This clonotype came up a few times. The V gene is TRBV4-3, the J gene TRBJ1-2; D perhaps matches TRBD1 (5 bases). Trimming took off 0 bases at V and 0 bases at J, with 11 bases between the two ends. The CDR3 runs 16 residues. Germline V gives CDR1 LGHNA, CDR2 YSLEER. DNA for the CDR3: TGCGCCAGCAGCCAAGATTTTGGGACGCCTAACTATGGCTACACCTTC. It encodes CASSQDFGTPNYGYTF.

The chain links TRBV20-1 to TRBJ1-3; 9 bases agree with TRBD1. Germline assignment: CDR1 DFQATT and CDR2 SNEGSKA (reference sequence). V trimming: 3 bases; J trimming: 3 bases; junction bases outside the gene matches: 3. There are 14 residues in the CDR3. The CDR3 DNA is TGCAGTGCTAGGGGGACAGGGCTTGGAAACACCATATATTTT. It encodes CSARGTGLGNTIYF.

This rearrangement joins TRBV29-1 to TRBJ1-1; D is unclear. The V end was cut by 4 bases, the J end by 4 bases, with 10 bases between. This CDR3 is built from 12 residues. Germline CDR1 SQVTM, CDR2 ANQGSEA. The CDR3 DNA follows: TGCAGCGTTGGGGTGTGGGGCACTGAAGCTTTCTTT. This translates into CSVGVWGTEAFF.